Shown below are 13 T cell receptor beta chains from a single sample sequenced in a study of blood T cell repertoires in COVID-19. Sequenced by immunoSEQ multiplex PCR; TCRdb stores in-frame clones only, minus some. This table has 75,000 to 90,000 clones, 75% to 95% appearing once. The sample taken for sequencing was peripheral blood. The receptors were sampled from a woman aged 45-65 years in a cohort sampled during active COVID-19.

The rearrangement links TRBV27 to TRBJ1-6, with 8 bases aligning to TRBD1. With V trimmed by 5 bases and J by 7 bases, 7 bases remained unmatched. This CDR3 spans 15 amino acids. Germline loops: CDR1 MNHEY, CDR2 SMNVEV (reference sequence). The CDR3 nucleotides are TGTGCCAGCAGTCCGGGACAGGTCGGGAATTCACCCCTCCACTTT. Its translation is CASSPGQVGNSPLHF.

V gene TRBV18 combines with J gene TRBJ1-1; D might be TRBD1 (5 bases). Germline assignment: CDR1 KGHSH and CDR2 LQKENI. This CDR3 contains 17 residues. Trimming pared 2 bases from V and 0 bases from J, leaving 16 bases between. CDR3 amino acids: CASSPVAGSGLNTEAFF. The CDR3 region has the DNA TGTGCCAGCTCACCAGTTGCAGGGAGCGGGTTGAACACTGAAGCTTTCTTT.

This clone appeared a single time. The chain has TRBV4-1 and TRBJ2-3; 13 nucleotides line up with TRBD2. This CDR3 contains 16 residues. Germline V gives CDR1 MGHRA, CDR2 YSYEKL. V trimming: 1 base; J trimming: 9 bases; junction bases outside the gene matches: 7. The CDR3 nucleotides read TGCGCCAGCAGCCAAGGGGCCGGGACTAGCGGGGTGACGCAGTATTTT. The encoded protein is CASSQGAGTSGVTQYF.

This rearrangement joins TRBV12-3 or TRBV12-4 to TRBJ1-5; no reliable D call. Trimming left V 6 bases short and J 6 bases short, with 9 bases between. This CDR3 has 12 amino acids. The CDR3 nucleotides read TGTGCCAGCAGCCCAAGGAGTCAGCCCCAGCATTTT. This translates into CASSPRSQPQHF.

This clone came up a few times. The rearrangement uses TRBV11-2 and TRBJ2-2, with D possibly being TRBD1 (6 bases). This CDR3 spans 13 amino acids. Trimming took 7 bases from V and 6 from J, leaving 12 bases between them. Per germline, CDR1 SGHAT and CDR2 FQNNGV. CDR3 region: CASNLDRSGELFF. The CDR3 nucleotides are TGTGCCAGCAATTTAGACAGGTCCGGGGAGCTGTTTTTT.

CDR3 amino acids: CSVSQGARAEAFF. The CDR3 coding sequence is TGCAGCGTTTCACAGGGGGCGCGGGCTGAAGCTTTCTTT. The chain combines TRBV29-1 with TRBJ1-1, with 9 bases fitting TRBD1. With 5 bases clipped from V and 6 bases from J, the junction kept 7 bases outside the gene matches. CDR1 and CDR2 (germline): SQVTM, ANQGSEA. This CDR3 comprises 13 residues.

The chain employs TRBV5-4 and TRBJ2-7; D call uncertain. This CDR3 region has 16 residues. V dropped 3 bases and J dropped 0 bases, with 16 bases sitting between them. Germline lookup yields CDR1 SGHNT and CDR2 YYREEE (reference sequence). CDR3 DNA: TGTGCCAGCAGCTCTCCCTCGGTGAACTACTCCTACGAGCAGTACTTC. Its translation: CASSSPSVNYSYEQYF.

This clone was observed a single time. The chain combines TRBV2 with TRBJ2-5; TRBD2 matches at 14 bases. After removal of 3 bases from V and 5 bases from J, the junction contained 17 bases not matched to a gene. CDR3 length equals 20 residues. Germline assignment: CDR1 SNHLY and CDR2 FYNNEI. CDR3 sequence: CASSEEGLAGGGSRRETQYF. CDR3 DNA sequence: TGTGCCAGCAGTGAGGAAGGACTAGCGGGAGGAGGGTCTCGTAGGGAGACCCAGTACTTC.

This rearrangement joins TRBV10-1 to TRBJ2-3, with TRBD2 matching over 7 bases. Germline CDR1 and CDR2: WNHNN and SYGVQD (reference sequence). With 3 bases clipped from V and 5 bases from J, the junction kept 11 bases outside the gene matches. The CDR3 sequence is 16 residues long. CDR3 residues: CASSERLAQPRDTQYF. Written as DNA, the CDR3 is TGCGCCAGCAGTGAAAGACTAGCTCAACCCCGAGATACGCAGTATTTT.

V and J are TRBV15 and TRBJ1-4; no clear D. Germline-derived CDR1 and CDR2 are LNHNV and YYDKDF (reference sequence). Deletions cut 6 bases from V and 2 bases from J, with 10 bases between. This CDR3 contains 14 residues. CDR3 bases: TGTGCCACCAGGGTTCGGGAGACTAATGAAAAACTGTTTTTT. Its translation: CATRVRETNEKLFF.

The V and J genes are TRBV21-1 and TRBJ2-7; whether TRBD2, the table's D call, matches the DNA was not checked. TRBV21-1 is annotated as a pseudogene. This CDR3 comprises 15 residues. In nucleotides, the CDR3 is TGTGCCAGCAGCAATCTAGCGGGAGATTTTAACGAGCAGTACTTC. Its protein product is CASSNLAGDFNEQYF.

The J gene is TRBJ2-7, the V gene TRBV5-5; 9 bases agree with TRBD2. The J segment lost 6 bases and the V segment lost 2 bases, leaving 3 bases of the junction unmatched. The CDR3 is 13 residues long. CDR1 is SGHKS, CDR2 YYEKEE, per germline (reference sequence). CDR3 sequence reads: CASSFSGGGEQYF. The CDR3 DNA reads TGTGCCAGCAGCTTTAGCGGGGGCGGCGAGCAGTACTTC.

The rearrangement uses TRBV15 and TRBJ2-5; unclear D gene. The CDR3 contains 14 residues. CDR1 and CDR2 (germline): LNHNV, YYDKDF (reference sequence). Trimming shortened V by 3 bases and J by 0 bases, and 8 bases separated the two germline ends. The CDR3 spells CATSSSSYQETQYF. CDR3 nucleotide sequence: TGTGCCACCAGCAGCAGTAGCTACCAAGAGACCCAGTACTTC.